This T cell receptor (beta chain) was obtained from a study of cytomegalovirus exposure and HLA in healthy donors. General study points: Later analysis showed most CMV-associated TCR beta chains appearing HLA-restricted. Presence/absence analyses supposed approximately even sequencing depth among donors. Sequencing likely produced, as an artifact, a cluster of highly shared sequence variants.

The PCR ran on 60 Vbeta and 13 Jbeta primers. Some clones are missing from TCRdb's copy, which holds only in-frame ones; the method was immunoSEQ multiplex PCR. The sample has around 200,000 clones; approximately 80% are singletons. As regards this clone: No antigen is known for it.

The sequencing sample was made of PBMCs. The receptor was derived from a man aged 50-60 years in good health and CMV-seronegative.

The CDR3 sequence is CASSSGTSPAYEQYF. CDR3 bases: TGTGCCAGCAGTTCCGGGACTAGCCCTGCCTACGAGCAGTACTTC. The chain combines TRBV27 with TRBJ2-7, with 9 bases that match TRBD2. V lost 4 bases to trimming and J lost 2 bases; unmatched junction nucleotides: 6. The CDR3 spans 15 residues. CDR1 is MNHEY, CDR2 SMNVEV, per germline (reference sequence).